The T cell receptor beta chain described here comes from a study of CD8+ T cells in alopecia areata. Study-level results: A large proportion of expanded lesional clones were detected persisting in scalp and blood during tofacitinib. Scalp samples also contribute reads from the resident alphabeta T cells found in normal skin.

Treatment denoted: oral pan-JAK inhibitor, 5-10 mg twice daily. V was clipped by 4 bases and J by 2 bases, with 8 bases between them. CDR1 and CDR2 (germline): MNHEY, SMNVEV (reference sequence). The CDR3 has 13 residues. About this clone itself: Antigen: not known.

As the sequencing template, cDNA was produced by extracting RNA and reverse transcribing it. The protocol was immunoSEQ multiplex PCR, while the TCRdb copy is restricted to in-frame clones and leaves out a portion. This table holds about 100,000 clones, about four fifths found once. This receptor was obtained from a human donor with alopecia areata. Sequenced here: CD8+ T cells sorted from blood, sampled at week 24, from a patient treated with tofacitinib. The chain carries TRBV27 and TRBJ1-2; D gene unclear. CDR3 sequence (DNA): TGTGCCAGCAGTTATCAGGAGAACTATGGCTACACCTTC. This gives the protein CASSYQENYGYTF.